This T cell receptor (beta chain) was sequenced during a study of OX40 agonist ivuxolimab in advanced cancers. TCRdb keeps only in-frame clones here, not all; method: immunoSEQ multiplex PCR. This sample has approximately 74,000 clones; just under 95% occur once, and the top ten carry approximately 0.32%. The CDR3 sequence is 18 residues long. The germline gives CDR1 SGDLS, CDR2 YYNGEE. Trimming cost V 3 bases and J 4 bases; bases outside gene matches: 11. Sequenced material: CD4+ or CD8+ T cells sorted from blood, taken in a trial of the OX40 agonist ivuxolimab. The chain uses TRBV9 and TRBJ2-6, with 9 bases aligning to TRBD1. This clonotype originated in an adult with an advanced solid tumor such as melanoma, head and neck, liver or kidney cancer. The CDR3 spells CASSAVPGQGSGANVLTF. In nucleotides, the CDR3 is TGTGCCAGCAGCGCCGTCCCGGGACAGGGATCGGGGGCCAACGTCCTGACTTTC.